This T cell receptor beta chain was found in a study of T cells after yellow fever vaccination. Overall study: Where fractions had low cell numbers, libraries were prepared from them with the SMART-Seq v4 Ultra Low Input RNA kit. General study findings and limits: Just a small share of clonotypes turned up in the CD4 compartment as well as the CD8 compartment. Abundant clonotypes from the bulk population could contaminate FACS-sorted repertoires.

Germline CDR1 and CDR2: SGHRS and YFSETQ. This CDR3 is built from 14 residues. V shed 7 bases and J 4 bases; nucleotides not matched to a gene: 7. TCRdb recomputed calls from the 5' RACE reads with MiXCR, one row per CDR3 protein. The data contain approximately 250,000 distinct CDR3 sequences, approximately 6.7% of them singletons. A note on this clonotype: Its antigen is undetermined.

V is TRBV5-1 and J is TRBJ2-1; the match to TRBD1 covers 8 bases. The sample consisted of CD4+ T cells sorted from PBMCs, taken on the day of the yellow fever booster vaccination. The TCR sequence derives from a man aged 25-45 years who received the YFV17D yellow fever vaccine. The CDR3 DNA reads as TGCGCCAGCTGGACAGGGTCGGGATACAATGAGCAGTTCTTC. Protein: CASWTGSGYNEQFF.